Described below is a single T cell receptor (beta chain) sequence and its context. Its antigen remains unidentified. The data are from a study of vaccination and CD4 T cells after COVID-19. Study-level background: Post-vaccination specimens were collected at a median of approximately 66 days following dose two (range 14 to 241).

Treatment defined: approximately 11-day PBMC culture with coronavirus spike peptide pools or control peptides (ViraFEST assay). From the 10-day cultures, CD4+ T cells were isolated by negative selection. The assay that was used to sequence DNA from cultured CD4+ T cells was the Oncomine TCR Beta short-read assay. One entry per CDR3 protein, called by TCRdb with MiXCR from the PCR reads. The sample holds 7,000 to 9,000 distinct CDR3 sequences, around 54% seen once. This CDR3 is built from 13 residues. V was trimmed by 4 bases and J by 0 bases, leaving 8 bases between them. The germline CDR1 and CDR2 sequences are SQVTM and ANQGSEA.

This TCR came from a human donor who had recovered from COVID-19. The sample taken for sequencing was CD4+ T cells from blood, cultured in vitro. The V and J genes are TRBV29-1 and TRBJ2-3; possible D gene TRBD1, 6 bases. CDR3 nucleotides: TGCAGCGTTGGCCAGGGGAGCACAGATACGCAGTATTTT. The encoded protein is CSVGQGSTDTQYF.